This T cell receptor (beta chain) was identified in a study of CD8 T cells in ankylosing spondylitis. Whole-study findings and limits: A TCR beta motif made of under 10 highly homologous variants seemed typical of ankylosing spondylitis blood. Those disease-linked clones were CD8+; they were also relatively rare in peripheral blood. Certain motif variants had earlier been reported in reactive arthritis synovial fluid and blood.

One entry per CDR3 protein results from TCRdb running MiXCR on the 5' RACE reads. The repertoire holds about 220,000 distinct CDR3 sequences, with 6% to 8.5% as singletons. This clonotype was picked up a small number of times. Antigen: not known. Germline CDR1 reads LGHNA; CDR2 reads YSLEER. This CDR3 region has 16 residues. With 0 bases removed from V and 0 bases from J, the gap between germline ends came to 9 bases. The sequence derives from a male donor with ankylosing spondylitis. The chain combines TRBV4-3 with TRBJ1-3; D is unresolved. The specimen was blood, either unsorted or a sorted T cell fraction (not recorded which). In DNA, the CDR3 is TGCGCCAGCAGCCAAGATCAGCTGAGCTCTGGAAACACCATATATTTT. Amino acids: CASSQDQLSSGNTIYF.